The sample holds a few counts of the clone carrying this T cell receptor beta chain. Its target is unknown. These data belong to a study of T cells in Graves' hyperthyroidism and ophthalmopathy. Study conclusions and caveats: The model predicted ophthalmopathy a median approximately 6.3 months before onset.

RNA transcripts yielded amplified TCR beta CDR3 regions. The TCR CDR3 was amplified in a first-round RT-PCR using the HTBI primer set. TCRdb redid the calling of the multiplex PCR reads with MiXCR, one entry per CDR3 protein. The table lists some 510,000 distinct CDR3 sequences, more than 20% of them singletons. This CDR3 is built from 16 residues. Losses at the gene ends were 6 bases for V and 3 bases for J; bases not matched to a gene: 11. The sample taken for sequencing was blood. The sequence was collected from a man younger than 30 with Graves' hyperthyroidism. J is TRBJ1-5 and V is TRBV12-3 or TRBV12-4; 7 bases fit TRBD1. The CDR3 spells CASSPRGQLNNQPQHF. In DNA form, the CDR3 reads TGTGCCAGCAGCCCCCGGGGACAGCTAAACAATCAGCCCCAGCATTTT.